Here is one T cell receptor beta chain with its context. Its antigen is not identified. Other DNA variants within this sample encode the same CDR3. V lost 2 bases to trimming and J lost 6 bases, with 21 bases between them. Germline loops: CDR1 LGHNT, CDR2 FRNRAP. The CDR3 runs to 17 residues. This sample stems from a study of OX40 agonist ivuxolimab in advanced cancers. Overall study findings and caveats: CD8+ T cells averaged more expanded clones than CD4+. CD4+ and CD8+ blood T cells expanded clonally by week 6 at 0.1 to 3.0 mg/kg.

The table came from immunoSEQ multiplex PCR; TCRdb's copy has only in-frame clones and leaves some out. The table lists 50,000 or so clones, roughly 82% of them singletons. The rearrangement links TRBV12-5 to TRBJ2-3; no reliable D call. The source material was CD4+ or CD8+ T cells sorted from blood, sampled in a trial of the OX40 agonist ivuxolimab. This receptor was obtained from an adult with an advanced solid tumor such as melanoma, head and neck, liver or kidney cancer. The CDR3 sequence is CASGLPTTGRVGDTQYF. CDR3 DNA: TGTGCTAGTGGTTTGCCGACGACCGGGCGAGTCGGGGATACGCAGTATTTT.